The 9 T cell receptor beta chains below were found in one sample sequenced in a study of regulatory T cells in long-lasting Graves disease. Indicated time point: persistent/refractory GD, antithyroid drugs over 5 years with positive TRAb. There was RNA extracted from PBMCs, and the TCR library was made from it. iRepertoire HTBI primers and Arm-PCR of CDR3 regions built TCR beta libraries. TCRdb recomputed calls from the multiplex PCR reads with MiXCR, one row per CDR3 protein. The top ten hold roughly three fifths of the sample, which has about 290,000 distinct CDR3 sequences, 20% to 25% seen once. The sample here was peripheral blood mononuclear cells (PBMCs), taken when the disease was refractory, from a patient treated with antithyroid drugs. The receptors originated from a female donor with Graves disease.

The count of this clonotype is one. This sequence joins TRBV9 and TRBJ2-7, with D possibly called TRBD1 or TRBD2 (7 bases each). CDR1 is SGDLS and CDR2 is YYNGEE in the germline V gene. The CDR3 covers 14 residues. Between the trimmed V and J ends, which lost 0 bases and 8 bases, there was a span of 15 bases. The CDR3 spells CASSVAGGGGKQYF. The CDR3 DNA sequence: TGTGCCAGCAGCGTAGCCGGGGGAGGGGGCAAGCAGTACTTC.

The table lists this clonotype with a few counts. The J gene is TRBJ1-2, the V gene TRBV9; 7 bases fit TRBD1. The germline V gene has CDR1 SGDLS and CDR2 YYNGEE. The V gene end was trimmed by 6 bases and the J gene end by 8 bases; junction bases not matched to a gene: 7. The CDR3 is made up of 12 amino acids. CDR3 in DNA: TGTGCCAGCACGGGACAGCGGTACGGCTACACCTTC. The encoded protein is CASTGQRYGYTF.

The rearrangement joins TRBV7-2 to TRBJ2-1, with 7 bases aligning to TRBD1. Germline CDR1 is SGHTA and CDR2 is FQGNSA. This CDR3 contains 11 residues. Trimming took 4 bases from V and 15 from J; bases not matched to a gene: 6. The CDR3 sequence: CASSSRDRPFF. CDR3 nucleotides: TGTGCCAGCAGCTCCCGGGACAGACCGTTCTTC.

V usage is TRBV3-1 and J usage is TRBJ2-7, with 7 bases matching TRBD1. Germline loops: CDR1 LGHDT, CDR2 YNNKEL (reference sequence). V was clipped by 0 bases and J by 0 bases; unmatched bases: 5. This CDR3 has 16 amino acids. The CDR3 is CASSQDWTGDSYEQYF. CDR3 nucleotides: TGTGCCAGCAGCCAAGATTGGACAGGCGACTCCTACGAGCAGTACTTC.

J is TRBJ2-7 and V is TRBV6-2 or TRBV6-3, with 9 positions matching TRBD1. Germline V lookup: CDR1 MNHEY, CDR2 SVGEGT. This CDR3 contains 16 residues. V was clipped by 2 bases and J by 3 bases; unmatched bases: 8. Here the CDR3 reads CASSYGYGQGFYEQYF. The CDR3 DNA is TGTGCCAGCAGTTACGGTTACGGACAGGGGTTCTACGAGCAGTACTTC.

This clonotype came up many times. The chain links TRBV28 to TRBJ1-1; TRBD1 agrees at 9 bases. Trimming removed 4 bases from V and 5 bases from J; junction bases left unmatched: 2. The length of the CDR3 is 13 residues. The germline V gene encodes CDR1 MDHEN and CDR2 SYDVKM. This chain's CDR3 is CASSSGTGTEAFF. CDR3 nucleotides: TGTGCCAGCAGTTCCGGGACAGGGACTGAAGCTTTCTTT.

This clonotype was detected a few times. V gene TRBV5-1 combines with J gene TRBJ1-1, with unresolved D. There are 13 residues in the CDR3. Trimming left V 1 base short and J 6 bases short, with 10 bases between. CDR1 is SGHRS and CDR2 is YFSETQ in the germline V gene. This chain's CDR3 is CASSLQDMAEAFF. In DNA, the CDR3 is TGCGCCAGCAGCTTGCAGGATATGGCTGAAGCTTTCTTT.

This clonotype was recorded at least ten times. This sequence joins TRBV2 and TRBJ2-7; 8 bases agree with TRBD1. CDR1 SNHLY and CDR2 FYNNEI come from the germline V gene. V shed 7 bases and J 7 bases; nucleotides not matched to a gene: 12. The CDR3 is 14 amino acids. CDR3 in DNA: TGTGCCAGCACCCCCGGGACAGGAGTCTTAGAGCAGTACTTC. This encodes CASTPGTGVLEQYF.

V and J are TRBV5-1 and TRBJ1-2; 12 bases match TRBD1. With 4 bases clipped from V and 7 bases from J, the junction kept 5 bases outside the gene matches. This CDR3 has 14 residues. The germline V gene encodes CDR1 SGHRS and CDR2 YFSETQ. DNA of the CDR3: TGCGCCAGCAGCCCCGGGACAGGGGGCCTTGGCTACACCTTC. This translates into CASSPGTGGLGYTF. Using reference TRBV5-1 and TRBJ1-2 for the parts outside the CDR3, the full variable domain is KAGVTQTPRYLIKTRGQQVTLSCSPISGHRSVSWYQQTPGQGLQFLFEYFSETQRNKGNFPGRFSGRQFSNSRSEMNVSTLELGDSALYLCASSPGTGGLGYTFGSGTRLTVV.